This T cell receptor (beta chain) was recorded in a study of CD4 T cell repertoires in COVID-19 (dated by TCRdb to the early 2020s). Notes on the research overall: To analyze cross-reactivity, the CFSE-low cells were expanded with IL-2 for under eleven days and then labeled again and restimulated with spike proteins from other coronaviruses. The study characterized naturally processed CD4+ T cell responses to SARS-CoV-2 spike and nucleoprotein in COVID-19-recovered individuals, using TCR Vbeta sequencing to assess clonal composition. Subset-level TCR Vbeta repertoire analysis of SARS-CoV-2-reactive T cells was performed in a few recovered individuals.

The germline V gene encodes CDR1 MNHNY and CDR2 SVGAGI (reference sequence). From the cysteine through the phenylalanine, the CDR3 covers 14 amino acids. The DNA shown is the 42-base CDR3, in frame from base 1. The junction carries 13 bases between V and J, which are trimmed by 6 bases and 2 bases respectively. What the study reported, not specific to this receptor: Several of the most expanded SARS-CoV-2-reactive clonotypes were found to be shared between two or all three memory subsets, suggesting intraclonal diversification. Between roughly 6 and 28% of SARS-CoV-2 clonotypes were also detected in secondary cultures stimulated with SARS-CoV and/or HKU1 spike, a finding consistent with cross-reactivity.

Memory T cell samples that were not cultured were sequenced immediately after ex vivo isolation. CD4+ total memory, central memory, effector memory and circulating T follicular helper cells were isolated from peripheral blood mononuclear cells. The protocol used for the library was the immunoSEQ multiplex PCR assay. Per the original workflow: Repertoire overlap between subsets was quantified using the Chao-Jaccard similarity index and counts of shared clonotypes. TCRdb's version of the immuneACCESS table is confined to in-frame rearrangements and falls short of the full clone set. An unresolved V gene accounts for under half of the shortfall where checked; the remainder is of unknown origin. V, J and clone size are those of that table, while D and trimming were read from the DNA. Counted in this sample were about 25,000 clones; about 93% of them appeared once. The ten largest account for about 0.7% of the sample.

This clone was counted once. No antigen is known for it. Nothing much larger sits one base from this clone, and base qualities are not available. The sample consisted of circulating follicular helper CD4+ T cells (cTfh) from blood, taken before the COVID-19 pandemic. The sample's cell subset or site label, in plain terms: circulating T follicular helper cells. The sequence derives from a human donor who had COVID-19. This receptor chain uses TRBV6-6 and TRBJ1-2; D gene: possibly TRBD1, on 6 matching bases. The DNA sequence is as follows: TGTGCCAGCAGCCTTCGTCAGGGGAACTATGGCTACACCTTC. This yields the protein CASSLRQGNYGYTF.